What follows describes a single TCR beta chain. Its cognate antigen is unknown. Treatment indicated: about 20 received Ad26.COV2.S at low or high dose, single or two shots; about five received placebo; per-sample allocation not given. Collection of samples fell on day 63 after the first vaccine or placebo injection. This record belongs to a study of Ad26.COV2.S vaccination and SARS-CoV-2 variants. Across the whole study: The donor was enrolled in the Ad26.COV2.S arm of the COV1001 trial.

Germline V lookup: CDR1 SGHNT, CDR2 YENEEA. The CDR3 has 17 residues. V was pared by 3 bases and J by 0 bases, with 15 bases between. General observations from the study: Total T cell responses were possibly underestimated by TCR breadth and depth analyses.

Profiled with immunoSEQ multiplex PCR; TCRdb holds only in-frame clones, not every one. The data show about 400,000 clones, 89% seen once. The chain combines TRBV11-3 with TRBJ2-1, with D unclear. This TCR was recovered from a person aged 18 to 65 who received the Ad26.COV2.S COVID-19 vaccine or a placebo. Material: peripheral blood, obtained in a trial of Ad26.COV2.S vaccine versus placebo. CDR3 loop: CASSLRTVLPSYNEQFF. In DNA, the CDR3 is TGTGCCAGCAGCTTGAGGACCGTCCTCCCCTCCTACAATGAGCAGTTCTTC.